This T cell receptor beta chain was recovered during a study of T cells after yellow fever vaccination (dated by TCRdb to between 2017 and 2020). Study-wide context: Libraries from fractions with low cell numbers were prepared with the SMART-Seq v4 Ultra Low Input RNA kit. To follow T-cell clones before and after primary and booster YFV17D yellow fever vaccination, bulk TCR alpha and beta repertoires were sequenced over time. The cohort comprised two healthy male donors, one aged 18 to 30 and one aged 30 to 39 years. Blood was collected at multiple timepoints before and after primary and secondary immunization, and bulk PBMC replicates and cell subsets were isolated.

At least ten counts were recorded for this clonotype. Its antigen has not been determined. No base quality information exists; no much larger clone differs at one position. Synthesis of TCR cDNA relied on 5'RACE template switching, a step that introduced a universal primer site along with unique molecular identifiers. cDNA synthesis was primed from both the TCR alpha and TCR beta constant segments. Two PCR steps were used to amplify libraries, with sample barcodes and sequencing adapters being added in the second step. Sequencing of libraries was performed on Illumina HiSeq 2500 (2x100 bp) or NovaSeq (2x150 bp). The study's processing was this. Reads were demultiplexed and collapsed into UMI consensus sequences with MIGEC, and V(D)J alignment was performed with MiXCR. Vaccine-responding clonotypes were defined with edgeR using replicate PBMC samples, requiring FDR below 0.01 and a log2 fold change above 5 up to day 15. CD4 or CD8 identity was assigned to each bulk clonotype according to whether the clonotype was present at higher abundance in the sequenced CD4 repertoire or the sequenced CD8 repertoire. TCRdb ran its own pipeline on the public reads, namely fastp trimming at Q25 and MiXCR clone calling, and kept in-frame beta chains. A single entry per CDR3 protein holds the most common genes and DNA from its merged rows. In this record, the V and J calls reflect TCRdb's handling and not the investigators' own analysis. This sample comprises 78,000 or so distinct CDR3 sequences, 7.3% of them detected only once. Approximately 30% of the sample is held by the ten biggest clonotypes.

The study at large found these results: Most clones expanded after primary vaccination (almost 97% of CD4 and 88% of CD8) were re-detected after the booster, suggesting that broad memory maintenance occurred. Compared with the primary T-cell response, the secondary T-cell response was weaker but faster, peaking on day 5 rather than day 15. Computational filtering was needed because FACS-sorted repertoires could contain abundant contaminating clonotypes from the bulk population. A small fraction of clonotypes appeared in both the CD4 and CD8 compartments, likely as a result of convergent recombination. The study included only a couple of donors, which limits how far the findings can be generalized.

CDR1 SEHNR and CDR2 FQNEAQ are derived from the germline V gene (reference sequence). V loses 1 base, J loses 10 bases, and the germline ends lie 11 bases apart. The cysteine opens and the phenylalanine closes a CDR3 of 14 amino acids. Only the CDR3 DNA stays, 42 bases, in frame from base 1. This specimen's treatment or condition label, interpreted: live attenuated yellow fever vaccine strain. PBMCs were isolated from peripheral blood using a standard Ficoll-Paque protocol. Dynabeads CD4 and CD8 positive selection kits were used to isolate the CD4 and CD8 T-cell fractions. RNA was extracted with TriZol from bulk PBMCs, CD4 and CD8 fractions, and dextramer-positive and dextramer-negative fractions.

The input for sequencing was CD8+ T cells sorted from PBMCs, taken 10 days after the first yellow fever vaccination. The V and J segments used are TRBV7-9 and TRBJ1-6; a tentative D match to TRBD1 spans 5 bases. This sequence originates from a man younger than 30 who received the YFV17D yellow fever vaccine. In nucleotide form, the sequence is TGTGCCAGCAGCTTAGGAGGGGCAGGGTCACCCCTCCACTTT. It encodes CASSLGGAGSPLHF.